Listed below are T cell receptor beta chains from one sample, sequenced in a study of blood T cell repertoires in COVID-19. Profiling relied on immunoSEQ multiplex PCR, and the TCRdb table lists in-frame clones only, not all of them. The profile shows approximately 210,000 clones, about four fifths of them singletons. The sequenced sample was PBMCs or T cells enriched from blood (not recorded which). These receptors originate from a woman aged 45-65 years with acute COVID-19. Both conserved end residues are part of each CDR3. A D gene is named only where the DNA matches it firmly. The size of a clone is reported for some rows only, either as once, few or many, or as a class for expanded clones.

clone_size	v_call	d_call	j_call	cdr3_nt	cdr3_aa
NA	TRBV10-3	NA	TRBJ2-5	TGTGCCATCAGTCGAAGCGGGCGGGAGACCCAGTACTTC	CAISRSGRETQYF
NA	TRBV10-3	NA	TRBJ2-6	TGTGCCATCAGTGAAGAGCCTTGGTACTCTGGGGCCAACGTCCTGACTTTC	CAISEEPWYSGANVLTF
few	TRBV7-2	NA	TRBJ2-2	TGTGCCAGCAGCTTAGCGATAGGTGGGCAACTCACCGGGGAGCTGTTTTTT	CASSLAIGGQLTGELFF
few	TRBV28	NA	TRBJ2-3	TGTGCCAGCGGGAGTGGGCGGGAAGCAGATACGCAGTATTTT	CASGSGREADTQYF
NA	TRBV15	NA	TRBJ1-3	TGTGCCACCAGCAGAGATAGAGGGCACGGAAACACCATATATTTT	CATSRDRGHGNTIYF
NA	TRBV29-1	TRBD1	TRBJ2-5	TGCAGCGTTCGGGACAGGGTGGTAGGGGAGACCCAGTACTTC	CSVRDRVVGETQYF
NA	TRBV5-1	TRBD1	TRBJ1-1	TGCGCCAGCAGCCACGGACAGGGAAGTGGTCTCACTGAAGCTTTCTTT	CASSHGQGSGLTEAFF
NA	TRBV4-3	NA	TRBJ2-7	TGCGCCAGCAGCCTACAGAGGACTCGGGGTGACGAGCAGTACTTC	CASSLQRTRGDEQYF
once	TRBV6-5	TRBD1	TRBJ2-7	TGTGCCAGCAGTTACGGACAGGGGGCGGGTGAGCAGTACTTC	CASSYGQGAGEQYF
NA	TRBV9	TRBD1	TRBJ2-1	TGTGCCAGCAACGGACAGGGGACCTACAATGAGCAGTTCTTC	CASNGQGTYNEQFF
NA	TRBV4-3	NA	TRBJ2-3	TGCGCCAGCAGCCAACAGGACAGCTTCACAGATACGCAGTATTTT	CASSQQDSFTDTQYF
NA	TRBV2	TRBD2	TRBJ2-1	TGTGCCAGCAGTAAGCCGTTAGCGGGAGGAGAGCAGTTCTTC	CASSKPLAGGEQFF
NA	TRBV3-1/TRBV3-2	NA	TRBJ1-4	TGTGCCAGCAGCCAAAGTTGGCAGACTAATGAAAAACTGTTTTTT	CASSQSWQTNEKLFF
once	TRBV7-3	NA	TRBJ2-2	TGTGCCAGCAGCCCCAAATCATCCAGCGGCAACACCGGGGAGCTGTTTTTT	CASSPKSSSGNTGELFF
NA	TRBV24-1	NA	TRBJ2-5	TGTGCCACCAGTGATTCTGCCCGGGACATTCAAGAGACCCAGTACTTC	CATSDSARDIQETQYF
NA	TRBV7-9	NA	TRBJ2-1	TGTGCCAGCAGCTTAGTGCTCGGGTTGGGGCAGTTCTTC	CASSLVLGLGQFF
NA	TRBV6-2/TRBV6-3	TRBD1	TRBJ1-6	TGTGCCAGCAGCGACAGGGGGCTAGATAATTCACCCCTCCACTTT	CASSDRGLDNSPLHF
NA	TRBV18	NA	TRBJ2-5	TGTGCCAGCTCACCAATAGAAACAGGAAGAAGGGAGACCCAGTACTTC	CASSPIETGRRETQYF
NA	TRBV7-9	NA	TRBJ1-2	TGTGCCAGCAGCTTAGAAAGCCATGGCTACACCTTC	CASSLESHGYTF
NA	TRBV6-5	NA	TRBJ1-1	TGTGCCAGCAGCCCAGGGTCCGTAAACACTGAAGCTTTCTTT	CASSPGSVNTEAFF
NA	TRBV28	TRBD2	TRBJ2-7	TGTGCCAGCTGGGAGGGGGCGACTAGCGGGAGAGCCGAGTACTACGAGCAGTACTTC	CASWEGATSGRAEYYEQYF
NA	TRBV18	TRBD1	TRBJ1-2	TGTGCCAGCTCACTACAGGGACAGGCAGACTATGGCTACACCTTC	CASSLQGQADYGYTF
NA	TRBV7-9	TRBD1	TRBJ1-2	TGTGCCAGTAGCATGACAGGGGTCGACAATGGCTACACCTTC	CASSMTGVDNGYTF
NA	TRBV12-3/TRBV12-4	NA	TRBJ2-3	TGTGCCAGCAGACTCACAGATACGCAGTATTTT	CASRLTDTQYF
few	TRBV12-3/TRBV12-4	NA	TRBJ2-1	TGTGCCAGCAGTTTAAGGACAGCCGATGAGCAGTTCTTC	CASSLRTADEQFF